One and the same sample provided the 21 T cell receptor beta chains below, sequenced in a study of blood T cell repertoires in COVID-19 (dated by TCRdb to about 2020). The protocol used for the library was the immunoSEQ multiplex PCR assay. The immuneACCESS repertoire file appears here via TCRdb, limited to in-frame rearrangements. These files lack a portion of the clones; in checked studies, under half of the deficit traces to unresolved V genes, and the cause of the others is not known. Recorded for this sample are about 320,000 clones; more than 85% of them occurred a single time. The ten largest clones capture 3.5% to 5% of the sample. Sequenced material: PBMCs or T cells enriched from blood (not recorded which). All receptors derive from a woman aged 30 to 39 who had been exposed to COVID-19.

This chain connects TRBV5-4 to TRBJ1-1, with 9 bases lining up with TRBD1. This CDR3 has 15 amino acids. Germline V lookup: CDR1 SGHNT, CDR2 YYREEE (reference sequence). The J segment lost 5 bases and the V segment lost 4 bases, leaving 9 bases of the junction unmatched. CDR3 sequence: CASSPGQGRDTEAFF. In nucleotides, the CDR3 is TGTGCCAGCAGCCCAGGACAGGGGCGAGATACTGAAGCTTTCTTT.

The V and J genes are TRBV28 and TRBJ1-2, with 7 bases identical to TRBD1. The CDR3 runs to 12 residues. V lost 6 bases to trimming and J lost 5 bases; unmatched junction nucleotides: 3. Germline V gene lookup returns CDR1 MDHEN and CDR2 SYDVKM. In nucleotides, the CDR3 is TGTGCCAGCAGGAGGACAGGTTATGGCTACACCTTC. Protein product: CASRRTGYGYTF.

V usage is TRBV2 and J usage is TRBJ2-7; 8 bases fit TRBD1. CDR1 SNHLY and CDR2 FYNNEI come from the germline V gene. The CDR3 is 14 amino acids. The V and J ends lost 7 bases and 4 bases, in that order; junction bases with no gene match: 9. The CDR3 is CASTVGQGRYEQYF. DNA of the CDR3: TGTGCCAGCACTGTCGGACAGGGAAGGTACGAGCAGTACTTC. The full variable domain, in which reference TRBV2 and TRBJ2-7 provide the parts outside the CDR3, is EPEVTQTPSHQVTQMGQEVILRCVPISNHLYFYWYRQILGQKVEFLVSFYNNEISEKSEIFDDQFSVERPDGSNFTLKIRSTKLEDSAMYFCASTVGQGRYEQYFGPGTRLTVT.

V usage is TRBV6-5 and J usage is TRBJ2-7, with TRBD1 matching over 7 bases. The V segment lost 6 bases and the J segment 4 bases; nucleotides outside the gene matches: 9. The germline V gene has CDR1 MNHEY and CDR2 SVGAGI. The CDR3 contains 14 residues. As DNA, the CDR3 is TGTGCCAGCAGACTCTCGACAGGGACATACGAGCAGTACTTC. This sequence encodes CASRLSTGTYEQYF.

The genes are TRBV11-2 and TRBJ2-5; D is undetermined. This CDR3 is built from 12 residues. Trimming left V 5 bases short and J 6 bases short, with 10 bases between. Germline loops: CDR1 SGHAT, CDR2 FQNNGV. The CDR3 spells CASSPYTKTQYF. CDR3 coding DNA: TGTGCCAGCAGCCCGTACACGAAGACCCAGTACTTC.

The chain joins TRBV5-1 to TRBJ2-2; no reliable D call. CDR1 and CDR2 (germline): SGHRS, YFSETQ. This CDR3 has 14 residues. Trimming cost V 3 bases and J 2 bases, with 8 bases left between them. The CDR3 DNA reads as TGCGCCAGCAGCTCACACCTCAACACCGGGGAGCTGTTTTTT. Its translation is CASSSHLNTGELFF.

Written as DNA, the CDR3 is TGTGCCAGCAGCAAACCCCAGGACTGCCCGATTATTGAAGCTTTCTTT. This sequence encodes CASSKPQDCPIIEAFF. V is TRBV21-1 and J is TRBJ1-1. TRBV21-1 is a listed pseudogene. The CDR3 loop spans 16 amino acids.

The chain joins TRBV6-5 to TRBJ2-7; D not resolved. Germline CDR1 is MNHEY and CDR2 is SVGAGI. This CDR3 region has 14 residues. Between the trimmed V and J ends, which lost 0 bases and 2 bases, there was a span of 8 bases. CDR3 region: CASSYSPTAYEQYF. CDR3 nucleotides: TGTGCCAGCAGTTACTCCCCTACCGCCTACGAGCAGTACTTC.

V gene TRBV10-3 combines with J gene TRBJ1-6; 10 bases are a match to TRBD1. Trimming removed 0 bases from V and 10 bases from J; junction bases left unmatched: 9. The CDR3 covers 17 residues. The germline gives CDR1 ENHRY, CDR2 SYGVKD. CDR3 nucleotides: TGTGCCATCAGTGAGTCGGGACAGGGGATAAGGGGCTCACCCCTCCACTTT. Translating gives CAISESGQGIRGSPLHF.

The genes are TRBV12-5 and TRBJ1-2; unclear D gene. This CDR3 has 17 residues. CDR1 is LGHNT and CDR2 is FRNRAP in the germline V gene. Deletions cut 7 bases from V and 3 bases from J, with 24 bases between. The CDR3: CASAEPYFRGGDYGYTF. The CDR3 nucleotides read TGTGCTAGTGCCGAACCCTATTTCCGGGGTGGAGACTATGGCTACACCTTC.

The gene calls are TRBV27 and TRBJ2-1; D gene ambiguous. Germline V gene sequence: CDR1 MNHEY, CDR2 SMNVEV (reference sequence). Trimming stripped 1 base from V and 4 bases from J, with 8 bases between. The length of the CDR3 is 14 residues. For the CDR3, the DNA is TGTGCCAGCAGTTTATTAGACAAGTACAATGAGCAGTTCTTC. Amino acids: CASSLLDKYNEQFF.

The J gene is TRBJ2-3, the V gene TRBV7-9; maybe TRBD2 (6 bases). V dropped 3 bases and J dropped 3 bases, with 10 bases sitting between them. CDR1 is SEHNR, CDR2 FQNEAQ, per germline (reference sequence). The CDR3 has 14 amino acids. CDR3 nucleotides: TGTGCCAGCAGCTTGCGGGGAGGTACAGATACGCAGTATTTT. Residues: CASSLRGGTDTQYF.

This chain links TRBV5-5 with TRBJ2-7; maybe TRBD1 (5 bases). CDR3 length: 16 amino acids. V was clipped by 0 bases and J by 0 bases, with 13 bases between them. The V gene's germline CDR1 is SGHKS and CDR2 YYEKEE (reference sequence). As DNA, the CDR3 is TGTGCCAGCAGCTTGGCCCAGGGCCCGAGCTCCTACGAGCAGTACTTC. Amino acids: CASSLAQGPSSYEQYF.

The chain employs TRBV3-1 (or the pseudogene TRBV3-2) and TRBJ1-1, with a weak D call TRBD1 (5 bases). V was clipped by 8 bases and J by 5 bases, with 18 bases between them. CDR3 length: 14 amino acids. The germline V gene encodes CDR1 LGHDT and CDR2 YNNKEL (reference sequence). The CDR3 DNA sequence: TGTGCCAGCGGCCCTTATACTCGGGGGACTGAAGCTTTCTTT. It encodes CASGPYTRGTEAFF.

The V gene is TRBV7-9, the J gene TRBJ1-2, with unresolved D. The CDR3 totals 13 residues. Germline values: CDR1 SEHNR, CDR2 FQNEAQ (reference sequence). Deletions cut 5 bases from V and 4 bases from J, with 11 bases between. CDR3 bases: TGTGCCAGCAGCCGCCGTGAGGTCTATGGCTACACCTTC. The encoded protein is CASSRREVYGYTF.

This clone was detected only once. This chain links TRBV27 with TRBJ1-4; D unclear. With 1 base removed from V and 6 bases from J, the gap between germline ends came to 6 bases. Germline lookup yields CDR1 MNHEY and CDR2 SMNVEV (reference sequence). The CDR3 loop spans 13 amino acids. In DNA form, the CDR3 reads TGTGCCAGCAGTTTATGGCAGGATGAAAAACTGTTTTTT. Its protein product is CASSLWQDEKLFF.

The V gene is TRBV5-1, the J gene TRBJ1-3, with D perhaps TRBD1 (5 bases). Between the trimmed V and J ends, which lost 3 bases and 2 bases, there was a span of 12 bases. CDR3 size: 15 residues. CDR1 is SGHRS, CDR2 YFSETQ, per germline. CDR3 sequence reads: CASSSQGETGNTIYF. The CDR3 DNA follows: TGCGCCAGCAGCTCTCAGGGCGAAACTGGAAACACCATATATTTT.

The chain has TRBV7-2 and TRBJ1-2; 7 bases map to TRBD1. The CDR3 totals 15 residues. Trimming cost V 6 bases and J 5 bases; bases outside gene matches: 12. Germline V CDR1 and CDR2: SGHTA, FQGNSA. CDR3 in amino acids: CASRLITTGTYGYTF. The CDR3 DNA reads TGTGCCAGCAGATTAATTACGACAGGGACATATGGCTACACCTTC. Drawing the rest from reference TRBV7-2 and TRBJ1-2, the complete variable domain is GAGVSQSPSNKVTEKGKDVELRCDPISGHTALYWYRQSLGQGLEFLIYFQGNSAPDKSGLPSDRFSAERTGGSVSTLTIQRTQQEDSAVYLCASRLITTGTYGYTFGSGTRLTVV.

This chain uses TRBV6-1 with TRBJ1-5, with no clear D. The ends were cut back, 2 bases at V and 6 bases at J, with 11 bases in the middle. Germline V gene data show CDR1 as MNHNS and CDR2 as SASEGT. The CDR3 runs 14 residues. The CDR3 here is CASSERGWLQPQHF. The CDR3 nucleotides read TGTGCCAGCAGTGAACGAGGGTGGCTTCAGCCCCAGCATTTT.

The chain carries TRBV4-1 and TRBJ1-1; D might be TRBD1 (5 bases). Trimming took 0 bases from V and 5 from J, leaving 16 bases between them. From germline, CDR1 is MGHRA and CDR2 YSYEKL. The CDR3 has 16 residues. CDR3 coding DNA: TGCGCCAGCAGCCAAGATTATTCGACAGCAGGGACTGAAGCTTTCTTT. As protein: CASSQDYSTAGTEAFF.

The chain is built from TRBV5-1 and TRBJ2-1, with 11 bases matching TRBD1. V lost 3 bases and J lost 4; bases outside the gene matches: 21. Germline assignment: CDR1 SGHRS and CDR2 YFSETQ. The CDR3 covers 21 residues. The CDR3 loop is CASSSEPGTGGLPPGYNEQFF. Here the CDR3 DNA reads TGCGCCAGCAGCTCCGAACCCGGGACAGGGGGTCTCCCCCCGGGTTACAATGAGCAGTTCTTC.